These T cell receptor beta chains were read from a single sample in a study of T cell changes during pregnancy in multiple sclerosis. Profiling relied on immunoSEQ multiplex PCR, and the TCRdb table lists in-frame clones only, not all of them. The sample holds roughly 30,000 clones; 70% to 90% are singletons and the top ten take around 8%. Sequencing used CD8+ T cells from peripheral blood mononuclear cells, obtained before pregnancy. The receptors derive from a female donor with multiple sclerosis, enrolled in a pregnancy study. Each CDR3 is given with its conserved first and last residue. D genes are given only for firm matches. Size is stated for part of the rows, as once, few or many counts, or as a class when the clone is expanded.

v_call	j_call	clone_size	d_call	cdr3_nt	cdr3_aa
TRBV6-5	TRBJ2-7	NA	NA	TGTGCCAGCAGTTACTCCGAGAGAGCCTACGAGCAGTACTTC	CASSYSERAYEQYF
TRBV10-2	TRBJ1-4	few	NA	NA	CASGEGCRMKNCFF
TRBV11-2	TRBJ1-4	NA	NA	TGTGCCAGCAGCTTAGGTGGGGCAACAGAAAAACTGTTTTTT	CASSLGGATEKLFF
TRBV10-3	TRBJ2-1	once	NA	TGTGCCATCAGTGACTGGGACAACGGCTACAATGAGCAGTTCTTC	CAISDWDNGYNEQFF
TRBV7-9	TRBJ2-4	NA	NA	TGTGCCAGCAGCTGGGAATTACGGACAGACCTAGCCAAAAACATTCAGTACTTC	CASSWELRTDLAKNIQYF
TRBV4-1	TRBJ1-1	NA	NA	TGCGCCAGCAGCCAAGATGAGGTTACGGGTAAGAACACTGAAGCTTTCTTT	CASSQDEVTGKNTEAFF
TRBV5-4	TRBJ2-1	NA	TRBD1	TGTGCCAGCAGCTTTCTGGGACAGGGGTACAATGAGCAGTTCTTC	CASSFLGQGYNEQFF
TRBV27	TRBJ1-1	once	TRBD1	TGTGCCAGCAGAAGGGGGCTTGGAACTGAAGCTTTCTTT	CASRRGLGTEAFF
TRBV7-9	TRBJ2-5	NA	NA	TGTGCCAGCAGCCCGCCACCCCACATTGAAGAGACCCAGTACTTC	CASSPPPHIEETQYF
TRBV25-1	TRBJ2-1	NA	NA	TGTGCCAGCAGTGAAGTAGCTGCTCCCAATGAGCAGTTCTTC	CASSEVAAPNEQFF
TRBV7-9	TRBJ2-2	NA	TRBD1	TGTGCCAGCAGCCCTAGGCCGGACAGGGACGGGGAGCTGTTTTTT	CASSPRPDRDGELFF
TRBV15	TRBJ1-4	NA	TRBD1	TGTGCCACCAGCAGAGGGACAGGGGGCCTCAATACGGGAGAAAAACTGTTTTTT	CATSRGTGGLNTGEKLFF
TRBV6-5	TRBJ1-2	few	TRBD1	TGTGCCAGCGGGGGACAGAACTATGGCTACACCTTC	CASGGQNYGYTF
TRBV27	TRBJ1-1	few	NA	TGTGCCAGCAGTACAGTCCAAAAGGTAACTGAAGCTTTCTTT	CASSTVQKVTEAFF
TRBV2	TRBJ1-2	NA	NA	TGTGCCAGCAGTGAATCCCCGGGAGAGAGCTATGGCTACACCTTC	CASSESPGESYGYTF
TRBV19	TRBJ2-1	NA	TRBD2	TGTGCCAGTAGTATGGGACTAGTCGGGGATGAGCAGTTCTTC	CASSMGLVGDEQFF
TRBV27	TRBJ1-2	NA	NA	TGTGCCAGCAGTTTTTCAGGGTTCTATGGCTACACCTTC	CASSFSGFYGYTF